A selection of T cell receptor beta chains follows, all from one sample in a study of blood T cell repertoires in COVID-19. Profiled with immunoSEQ multiplex PCR; TCRdb holds only in-frame clones, not every one. The table lists about 220,000 clones, 80% to 90% of them singletons. Sequenced material: peripheral blood. Receptor source: a woman aged 60-75 years who had recovered from COVID-19. Both conserved end residues are part of each CDR3. A D gene is named only where the DNA matches it firmly.

D gene	V gene	J gene	CDR3 DNA	CDR3 protein
TRBD2	TRBV11-2	TRBJ2-5	TGTGCCAGCAGCGCCCCTAGCGGGGCGTTCCAAGAGACCCAGTACTTC	CASSAPSGAFQETQYF
TRBD1	TRBV6-5	TRBJ1-5	TGTGCCAGCAGTCCGGGACAGGGCCCTTTTCAGCCCCAGCATTTT	CASSPGQGPFQPQHF
.	TRBV9	TRBJ1-1	TGTGCCAGCAGCCCCAGTGGCAGGAACACTGAAGCTTTCTTT	CASSPSGRNTEAFF
TRBD2	TRBV6-1	TRBJ2-2	TGTGCCAGCAGTGAACCTGGACTAGCCAGCGGGGAGCTGTTTTTT	CASSEPGLASGELFF
.	TRBV10-3	TRBJ1-2	TGTGCCATCAGTGACGGGACAATTAACTATGGCTACACCTTC	CAISDGTINYGYTF
.	TRBV19	TRBJ1-3	TGTGCCACTGAAGCCGGGGGGACTGGAAACACCATATATTTT	CATEAGGTGNTIYF
TRBD1	TRBV6-5	TRBJ1-2	TGTGCCAGCAGTTTCCGACAGGGTACGCGCGGCTACACCTTC	CASSFRQGTRGYTF
TRBD2	TRBV11-2	TRBJ2-1	TGTGCCAGCAGCTTTCAGGCGGGGGGACGCCTCCCCTCCTACAATGAGCAGTTCTTC	CASSFQAGGRLPSYNEQFF
.	TRBV25-1	TRBJ1-2	TGTGCCAGCAGTGAAGAGCGCCTAGGATATGGCTACACCTTC	CASSEERLGYGYTF
.	TRBV12-3/TRBV12-4	TRBJ1-2	TGTGCCAGCAGTCCCGGGAACTATGGCTACACCTTC	CASSPGNYGYTF